The 2 T cell receptor beta chains presented below share a single source sample, sequenced in a study of CD8 T cells in acute hepatitis C reinfection. The repertoire was sequenced with immunoSEQ multiplex PCR; TCRdb's copy has only in-frame clones and lacks some. The table records tens of thousands of clones, 70% to 90% of them present only once. Regarding time point: naive CD8 control sorted from an acute-time-point sample. The material sequenced was naive CD8+ T cells from PBMCs. Receptors were obtained from a woman aged 18-29 years who spontaneously cleared hepatitis C infection.

The chain combines TRBV19 with TRBJ2-7; tentatively, D is TRBD1 (6 bases). In germline, CDR1 is LNHDA, CDR2 SQIVND (reference sequence). CDR3 length: 17 amino acids. V was clipped by 4 bases and J by 2 bases, with 21 bases between them. CDR3 DNA sequence: TGTGCCAGTAGTAGGGACCCCGGGACAACTACCACCTACGAGCAGTACTTC. The encoded protein is CASSRDPGTTTTYEQYF.

The chain couples TRBV7-9 to TRBJ2-7, with TRBD2 matching 9 bases. J gave up 2 bases and V 5 bases, and 7 bases lay outside the gene matches. Germline V gene lookup returns CDR1 SEHNR and CDR2 FQNEAQ (reference sequence). The CDR3 is 15 amino acids. This CDR3 reads CASSPEVAGAYEQYF. CDR3 coding DNA: TGTGCCAGCAGCCCCGAGGTAGCGGGAGCCTACGAGCAGTACTTC.